Listed below are T cell receptor beta chains from one sample, sequenced in a study of blood T cells in healthy people across ages. TCRdb passed the 5' RACE reads through MiXCR, listing each CDR3 protein once. The table lists roughly 800,000 distinct CDR3 sequences, roughly 34% of them singletons. Sequencing used blood. Receptor source: a man aged 18 to 35 in good health. Each CDR3 is given with its conserved first and last residue. A D gene is named only where the DNA matches it firmly. Not all rows give a size; the values are once, few, many and, for expanded clones, a class.

V,size,J,D,DNA,CDR3
TRBV18,few,TRBJ1-5,.,TGTGCCAGCTCACTTCCGGATCAGCCCCAGCATTTT,CASSLPDQPQHF
TRBV6-2/TRBV6-3,.,TRBJ2-1,TRBD1,TGTGCCAGCAGTTACGGACAGGGTGAAAATGAGCAGTTCTTC,CASSYGQGENEQFF
TRBV5-1,.,TRBJ1-4,.,TGCGCCAGCAGCCCCCAGGGTAGTACTGAAAAACTGTTTTTT,CASSPQGSTEKLFF
TRBV6-5,.,TRBJ2-5,.,TGTGCCAGCAGTCCCGGGATCTCAACGGGGGAGCAGTACTTC,CASSPGISTGEQYF
TRBV12-3/TRBV12-4,few,TRBJ2-7,.,TGTGCCAGCAGTTTAGTGCCGGATGAGCAGTACTTC,CASSLVPDEQYF
TRBV29-1,many,TRBJ2-6,.,TGCAGCGTTGAGTCGGGGTCTGGGGCCAACGTCCTGACTTTC,CSVESGSGANVLTF
TRBV20-1,few,TRBJ2-5,.,TGCAGTGCTAGAGATGGGGGGGCCCAAGAGACCCAGTACTTC,CSARDGGAQETQYF
TRBV12-3/TRBV12-4,few,TRBJ2-7,TRBD2,TGTGCCAGCAGTTTAGTGGGACTAGCGGGGAGGCTCGGACACGAGCAGTACTTC,CASSLVGLAGRLGHEQYF
TRBV9,.,TRBJ1-1,.,TGTGCCAGCAGCGTCAGCCCAGGGGACACTGAAGCTTTCTTT,CASSVSPGDTEAFF
TRBV4-2,.,TRBJ2-3,TRBD2,TGTGCCAGCAGCCACCCCAGCGGGAGTTCAGTGGCAGATACGCAGTATTTT,CASSHPSGSSVADTQYF
TRBV4-3,few,TRBJ2-1,.,TGCGCCAGCAGCCAAGATCCCCCCTCGAGCTCCTACAATGAGCAGTTCTTC,CASSQDPPSSSYNEQFF
TRBV10-3,.,TRBJ1-2,.,TGTGCCATCGCCCCGGGACACAACTATGGCTACACCTTC,CAIAPGHNYGYTF
TRBV6-5,.,TRBJ1-2,.,TGTGCCAGCAGTTACTCCCAATATCTCCGGGGTGGCTACACCTTC,CASSYSQYLRGGYTF
TRBV24-1,.,TRBJ2-5,.,TGTGCCACCAGTGACCCCGGGACCTCGAAAGAGACCCAGTACTTC,CATSDPGTSKETQYF
TRBV5-5,few,TRBJ1-1,TRBD1,TGTGCCAGCAGCTACTGGACAGGGGCGAACACTGAAGCTTTCTTT,CASSYWTGANTEAFF
TRBV29-1,.,TRBJ2-7,TRBD2,TGCAACGTTAGACTAGCGGGTCACAACAATGAGCAGTACTTC,CNVRLAGHNNEQYF
TRBV27,.,TRBJ2-3,.,TGTGCCAGCAGCGCTTTCAGGACAGATACGCAGTATTTT,CASSAFRTDTQYF
TRBV30,.,TRBJ1-5,.,TGTGCCTGGAGTAACGGGGGCAATCGGCCCCAGCATTTT,CAWSNGGNRPQHF
TRBV7-2,few,TRBJ2-7,.,TGTGCCAGCAGCCCCCCCGGGGCCTCCTACGAGCAGTACTTC,CASSPPGASYEQYF
TRBV7-2,.,TRBJ1-1,.,TGTGCCAGCAGCTTAGAGGTACTGATGAGGACTGAAGCTTTCTTT,CASSLEVLMRTEAFF
TRBV6-1,.,TRBJ2-5,.,TGTGCCAGCAGTGAACTGGGGGGCATTAGTATTGATGAGCAGTACTTC,CASSELGGISIDEQYF
TRBV7-9,.,TRBJ2-7,TRBD2,TGTGCCAGCAGCGCGGGGGGAGGGGGATATTACGAGCAGTACTTC,CASSAGGGGYYEQYF
TRBV11-2,many,TRBJ2-3,.,TGTGCCAGCAGCACCTTTAAGGGGCAGACAGATACGCAGTATTTT,CASSTFKGQTDTQYF
TRBV12-3/TRBV12-4,.,TRBJ2-6,.,TGTGCCAGCAGGGCAGGCGCTGGGGCCGACGTCCTGACTTTC,CASRAGAGADVLTF
TRBV20-1,many,TRBJ2-3,TRBD1,TGCAGTGCTGTAGTCGGGACAGCCTATAAAGATACGCAGTATTTT,CSAVVGTAYKDTQYF
TRBV7-2,.,TRBJ2-5,TRBD1,TGTGCCAGCAGCGCGCAGGGGGTAGGGATAGAGACCCAGTACTTC,CASSAQGVGIETQYF
TRBV29-1,.,TRBJ2-7,.,TGCAGCGTTGTCCCCTGGGGTCAAGGGGAGCGGACAAACTACGAGCAGTACTTC,CSVVPWGQGERTNYEQYF
TRBV7-2,.,TRBJ1-5,TRBD1,TGTGCCAGCAGCTTAGACAGGGGATACAGGCAGCCCCAGCATTTT,CASSLDRGYRQPQHF
TRBV2,.,TRBJ2-1,.,TGTGCCAGCAGTGAAGAGGGAAGAAGTGAGCAGTTCTTC,CASSEEGRSEQFF
TRBV5-6,.,TRBJ1-2,TRBD1,TGTGCCAGCGGCTTGGCCAACAGGGGGCTTGGCTACACCTTC,CASGLANRGLGYTF
TRBV24-1,many,TRBJ1-5,.,TGTGCCACCAGTGATTCGCGGGACACCAATCAGCCCCAGCATTTT,CATSDSRDTNQPQHF
TRBV7-9,.,TRBJ2-1,TRBD1,TGTGCCAGCAGCTCCGGGACAGGGGGAAAGACCGAGCAGTTCTTC,CASSSGTGGKTEQFF
TRBV20-1,few,TRBJ2-1,TRBD1,TGCAGTGCTAGAAGGACAGGGAGTTACAATGAGCAGTTCTTC,CSARRTGSYNEQFF
TRBV10-3,many,TRBJ2-3,.,TGTGCCATCGGCGAAGGGTCCACAGATACGCAGTATTTT,CAIGEGSTDTQYF
TRBV7-3,few,TRBJ2-1,TRBD1,TGTGCCAGCAGCCCGCACAGGGGGGTAAATGAGCAGTTCTTC,CASSPHRGVNEQFF
TRBV12-3/TRBV12-4,few,TRBJ1-2,.,TGTGCCAGCAGTCGAAGATTTTCTGGCTATGGCTACACCTTC,CASSRRFSGYGYTF
TRBV20-1,many,TRBJ2-3,.,TGCAGTGCTAGTCCAGGGGAAGGCACAGATACGCAGTATTTT,CSASPGEGTDTQYF
TRBV10-3,few,TRBJ2-3,.,TGTGCCATCAGTGAAGACCATACGCAGTATTTT,CAISEDHTQYF
TRBV20-1,many,TRBJ2-3,.,TGCAGTGCTAGAGACCCCCTAGGGGAAGGTACGCAGTATTTT,CSARDPLGEGTQYF
TRBV4-1,few,TRBJ1-5,TRBD1,TGCGCCAGCAGCCAAGATTGGAGACAGGGGAACGGCAATCAGCCCCAGCATTTT,CASSQDWRQGNGNQPQHF
TRBV20-1,.,TRBJ2-3,.,TGCAGTGCTAGTGGTCCTAACGGTGCGGATACGCGGTATTTT,CSASGPNGADTRYF
TRBV9,once,TRBJ2-3,.,TGTGCCAGCAGCGCCTATCGGATGAGCACAGAGACGCAGTATTTT,CASSAYRMSTETQYF
TRBV6-6,.,TRBJ2-7,.,TGTGCCAGCATGGCCGCCGTCTCCTACGAGCAGTACTTC,CASMAAVSYEQYF
TRBV9,few,TRBJ2-3,.,TGTGCCAGCAGCGTAGAAGTCGGGGCCTTAGATACGCAGTATTTT,CASSVEVGALDTQYF
TRBV27,.,TRBJ2-3,.,TGTGCCAGCAGTTTGCACCAAAGTATACCAGATACGCAGTATTTT,CASSLHQSIPDTQYF
TRBV7-2,.,TRBJ1-6,.,TGTGCCAGCAGCTTCGGCTCAGTTCAGAATTCACCCCTCCACTTT,CASSFGSVQNSPLHF
TRBV29-1,few,TRBJ1-1,TRBD1,TGCAGCGTTGAAGATCGGGGAGACAGGGGTTTGAACACTGAAGCTTTCTTT,CSVEDRGDRGLNTEAFF
TRBV11-2,few,TRBJ2-2,.,TGTGCCAGCAGCTCGGGGGTTGCTGGACAGTACGCCGGGGAGCTGTTTTTT,CASSSGVAGQYAGELFF
TRBV2,few,TRBJ2-2,.,TGTGCCAGCCATGAGGTTACCGGGGAGCTGTTTTTT,CASHEVTGELFF
TRBV6-1,many,TRBJ2-5,TRBD1,TGTGCCAGCAGTAGGGGGACAGGGGTACAAGAGACCCAGTACTTC,CASSRGTGVQETQYF
TRBV25-1,.,TRBJ2-3,TRBD2,TGTGCCAGCAGTGACTTGCTAGTGGGGGGGGGCACAGATACGCAGTATTTT,CASSDLLVGGGTDTQYF
TRBV7-2,once,TRBJ2-7,.,TGTGCCAGCAGCTTATCTGACACCTACGAGCAGTACTTC,CASSLSDTYEQYF
TRBV20-1,.,TRBJ2-7,.,TGCAGTGCTAGTAAAGAATACAATGAGCAGTACTTC,CSASKEYNEQYF
TRBV3-1,few,TRBJ2-1,TRBD1,TGTGCCATCAGCCAAGACAGGGGATTGAAGGTTGAGCAGTTCTTC,CAISQDRGLKVEQFF
TRBV29-1,.,TRBJ1-2,TRBD1,TGCAGCGTTTCCCAGGGGGCGAGCTATGGCTACACCTTC,CSVSQGASYGYTF
TRBV20-1,many,TRBJ1-2,.,TGCAGTGCTAGAGATCCGGGCACAGGTGGCTACACCTTC,CSARDPGTGGYTF
TRBV7-3,.,TRBJ1-5,.,TGTGCCAGCAGCTTCGTGCCGGGTCAGCCCCAGCATTTT,CASSFVPGQPQHF
TRBV24-1,.,TRBJ2-7,.,TGTGCCACCAGGGCACCGGCAAGCCACGAGCAGTACTTC,CATRAPASHEQYF
TRBV7-8,.,TRBJ1-4,.,TGTGCCAGCAGCTTTTCGGGAGGGGCGGAACTGTTTTTT,CASSFSGGAELFF